The 30 T cell receptor beta chains reported below all come from one sample, sequenced in a study of blood T cell repertoires in COVID-19 (dated by TCRdb to the early 2020s). Library preparation used the immunoSEQ multiplex PCR assay. This is the immuneACCESS table as TCRdb keeps it, with only in-frame sequences that have V and J called. A part of the clones is gone; compared with another copy, unresolved V genes explain less than half, and the rest is unexplained. The sample table lists 300,000 to 400,000 clones, 88% of them with a count of one. The leading ten clones occupy about 5% of the sample. The specimen was PBMCs or T cells enriched from blood (not recorded which). The source is a man aged 25 to 45 who had recovered from COVID-19.

The gene calls are TRBV2 and TRBJ2-7; the match to TRBD2 covers 8 bases. With 6 bases clipped from V and 3 bases from J, the junction kept 13 bases outside the gene matches. CDR1 and CDR2 from the germline V gene are SNHLY and FYNNEI. The CDR3 is 16 amino acids. The CDR3 coding sequence is TGTGCCAGCAGCCCCGGGGGATTGGGACTAGTCTACGAGCAGTACTTC. This codes for CASSPGGLGLVYEQYF.

This rearrangement joins TRBV28 to TRBJ1-2, with D unclear. Germline assignment: CDR1 MDHEN and CDR2 SYDVKM. The V and J ends lost 3 bases and 8 bases respectively, with 10 bases between them. The CDR3 has 12 amino acids. As DNA, the CDR3 is TGTGCCAGCAGTTTGGACTCGGACGGCTACACCTTC. It codes for CASSLDSDGYTF.

The gene calls are TRBV29-1 and TRBJ2-3; tentatively, D is TRBD1 (5 bases). The CDR3 is 11 amino acids. Between the trimmed V and J ends, which lost 6 bases and 2 bases, there was a span of 6 bases. From germline, CDR1 is SQVTM and CDR2 ANQGSEA. In DNA, the CDR3 is TGCAGCGTGACAGTCACAGATACGCAGTATTTT. Its translation is CSVTVTDTQYF.

The V call is TRBV24-1, the J call TRBJ2-3; 12 bases are a match to TRBD2. The V gene end was trimmed by 4 bases and the J gene end by 3 bases; junction bases not matched to a gene: 7. The CDR3 covers 17 residues. Germline loops: CDR1 KGHDR, CDR2 SFDVKD. The CDR3 region has the DNA TGTGCCACCAGTGACACGACTAGCGGGGGAGCGACAGATACGCAGTATTTT. This codes for CATSDTTSGGATDTQYF.

V and J are TRBV9 and TRBJ2-2; possibly TRBD1 for D (6 bases). The germline V gene encodes CDR1 SGDLS and CDR2 YYNGEE. The CDR3 contains 15 residues. Trimming took 0 bases from V and 0 from J, leaving 6 bases between them. The CDR3 is CASSVEGANTGELFF. The DNA of the CDR3 is TGTGCCAGCAGCGTAGAGGGGGCGAACACCGGGGAGCTGTTTTTT.

The genes are TRBV2 and TRBJ1-5, with a possible D match to TRBD1 (5 bases). The CDR3 runs to 13 residues. V gave up 5 bases and J gave up 3 bases, with 8 bases separating them. Per germline, CDR1 SNHLY and CDR2 FYNNEI. CDR3 DNA: TGTGCCAGCAGTTTGGACACCAATCAGCCCCAGCATTTT. It encodes CASSLDTNQPQHF.

The genes are TRBV11-3 and TRBJ2-7, with 7 bases aligning to TRBD1. CDR3 length: 14 amino acids. The germline CDR1 and CDR2 sequences are SGHNT and YENEEA. J was trimmed by 2 bases and V by 5 bases; bases with no gene match: 6. CDR3 bases: TGTGCCAGCAGCCCCCAAGGGGGCCCCTACGAGCAGTACTTC. Translated: CASSPQGGPYEQYF.

The CDR3 region has the DNA TGTGCCAGCATCACTGGGGGGGATACCTACGAGCAGTACTTC. Translation gives CASITGGDTYEQYF. This chain joins TRBV7-9 and TRBJ2-7; 7 positions agree with TRBD2. Germline V gives CDR1 SEHNR, CDR2 FQNEAQ (reference sequence). There are 14 residues in the CDR3. The ends lost 7 bases at V and 2 bases at J; junction bases unmatched: 8.

This clone was picked up a small number of times. The chain couples TRBV5-6 to TRBJ1-5; possible D gene TRBD1, 6 bases. Germline CDR1 is SGHDT and CDR2 is YYEEEE. There are 14 residues in the CDR3. V was cut by 1 base and J by 7 bases, with 12 bases left in between. The CDR3 sequence: CASSLYLGGQPQHF. CDR3 sequence (DNA): TGTGCCAGCAGCTTGTATTTAGGGGGACAGCCCCAGCATTTT. Complete variable domain (other parts from reference TRBV5-6 and TRBJ1-5): DAGVTQSPTHLIKTRGQQVTLRCSPKSGHDTVSWYQQALGQGPQFIFQYYEEEERQRGNFPDRFSGHQFPNYSSELNVNALLLGDSALYLCASSLYLGGQPQHFGDGTRLSIL.

The CDR3 protein is CASSDGTGLVNEQFF. The CDR3, as DNA: TGTGCCAGCAGTGACGGGACAGGGCTTGTCAATGAGCAGTTCTTC. The rearrangement uses TRBV28 and TRBJ2-1, with TRBD1 identical over 9 bases. Trimming at V came to 5 bases and at J to 6 bases, leaving 8 bases not matched to a gene. This CDR3 has 15 residues. The germline gives CDR1 MDHEN, CDR2 SYDVKM.

The CDR3, as DNA: TGTGCCAGCAGCTTAGGCAGGGAAGATGGCTACACCTTC. It specifies CASSLGREDGYTF. The chain has TRBV7-9 and TRBJ1-2, with TRBD1 as a possible D gene (5 bases). Trimming shortened V by 1 base and J by 6 bases, and 9 bases separated the two germline ends. Germline V gene data show CDR1 as SEHNR and CDR2 as FQNEAQ (reference sequence). This CDR3 has 13 residues.

The chain employs TRBV12-5 and TRBJ2-1, with 10 positions matching TRBD2. Germline CDR1 reads LGHNT; CDR2 reads FRNRAP. The CDR3 consists of 19 residues. V dropped 2 bases and J dropped 8; count of bases not matched to a gene: 18. CDR3 residues: CASGLQRGGADLYSDEQFF. The CDR3 nucleotides read TGTGCTAGTGGTTTGCAGCGGGGGGGCGCGGACCTATACAGTGATGAGCAGTTCTTC.

The gene calls are TRBV19 and TRBJ1-5; a weak D match, TRBD1 (6 bases). CDR3 length: 15 amino acids. Germline V lookup: CDR1 LNHDA, CDR2 SQIVND (reference sequence). Trimming pared 5 bases from V and 6 bases from J, leaving 17 bases between. For the CDR3, the DNA is TGTGCCAGTAGTCAAGTAGGGGGGGCTTTTCAGCCCCAGCATTTT. It is translated as CASSQVGGAFQPQHF.

This rearrangement joins TRBV6-6 to TRBJ2-4, with D perhaps matching TRBD1 (6 bases). This CDR3 comprises 17 residues. V was cut by 5 bases and J by 0 bases, with 17 bases left in between. Germline V lookup: CDR1 MNHNY, CDR2 SVGAGI (reference sequence). Written as DNA, the CDR3 is TGTGCCAGCAGTCCCGGACAGTTATATTTAGCCAAAAACATTCAGTACTTC. Translating gives CASSPGQLYLAKNIQYF.

The chain employs TRBV28 and TRBJ1-2; unclear D gene. Trimming removed 8 bases at V and 7 bases at J, with 14 bases between. The CDR3 spans 12 residues. Germline loops: CDR1 MDHEN, CDR2 SYDVKM. The CDR3 DNA sequence: TGTGCCAGCTTAACTTCATGGAGTGGCTACACCTTC. It specifies CASLTSWSGYTF.

The J gene is TRBJ2-6, the V gene TRBV5-6; D gene ambiguous. The V gene's germline CDR1 is SGHDT and CDR2 YYEEEE. The CDR3 runs to 15 residues. The V end was cut by 0 bases, the J end by 3 bases, with 7 bases between. DNA of the CDR3: TGTGCCAGCAGCTTGGCCGGAGATGGGGCCAACGTCCTGACTTTC. Translated, it gives CASSLAGDGANVLTF.

The chain carries TRBV6-5 and TRBJ1-3, with 7 positions matching TRBD1. CDR1 and CDR2 (germline): MNHEY, SVGAGI. This CDR3 is 15 amino acids long. Germline trimming cut 6 bases from V and 3 bases from J; bases unmatched to any gene: 8. The CDR3 nucleotides read TGTGCCAGCAGCCCGACAGGGTTAGGTGGAAACACCATATATTTT. Its protein is CASSPTGLGGNTIYF.

This sequence joins TRBV28 and TRBJ1-2; the D gene is possibly TRBD1 (5 bases). Germline assignment: CDR1 MDHEN and CDR2 SYDVKM. The CDR3 spans 11 residues. The germline V and J ends were trimmed by 11 bases and 4 bases, with 11 bases remaining between them. DNA for the CDR3: TGTGCCGTCGGGGGGGGCTATGGCTACACCTTC. It yields the protein CAVGGGYGYTF.

This clone has just a few counts. This rearrangement joins TRBV9 to TRBJ2-7, with D possibly matching TRBD2 (6 bases). V lost 0 bases and J lost 2, with 9 bases in between. The CDR3 contains 14 residues. CDR1 and CDR2 from the germline V gene are SGDLS and YYNGEE. CDR3 DNA: TGTGCCAGCAGCGTAGACGGGGGTACCTACGAGCAGTACTTC. It is translated as CASSVDGGTYEQYF.

V gene TRBV5-1 combines with J gene TRBJ2-5; 9 nucleotides align to TRBD2. CDR1 is SGHRS and CDR2 is YFSETQ in the germline V gene. The CDR3 has 17 residues. V was clipped by 5 bases and J by 5 bases; unmatched bases: 16. CDR3 protein: CASSLTIGGGVVETQYF. In nucleotides, the CDR3 is TGCGCCAGCAGTCTCACAATCGGCGGGGGGGTTGTGGAGACCCAGTACTTC.

CDR3 DNA sequence: TGTGCCAGCAGTTTGGGGGCAGGGGGCCACCAAGGGGAAAAACTGTTTTTT. Its protein product is CASSLGAGGHQGEKLFF. V usage is TRBV28 and J usage is TRBJ1-4, with TRBD1 matching 8 bases. This CDR3 is 17 amino acids long. Germline V gives CDR1 MDHEN, CDR2 SYDVKM. Unmatched junction bases numbered 14, after V lost 3 bases and J lost 8 bases. The full variable domain, its missing parts supplied by reference TRBV28 and TRBJ1-4, is DVKVTQSSRYLVKRTGEKVFLECVQDMDHENMFWYRQDPGLGLRLIYFSYDVKMKEKGDIPEGYSVSREKKERFSLILESASTNQTSMYLCASSLGAGGHQGEKLFFGSGTQLSVL.

The CDR3, as DNA: TGTGCCATCAGCCTACAGGGTTCCGGGGAGCTGTTTTTT. It codes for CAISLQGSGELFF. The chain carries TRBV10-3 and TRBJ2-2; a possible D gene is TRBD1 (6 bases). The CDR3 loop spans 13 amino acids. The germline V gene encodes CDR1 ENHRY and CDR2 SYGVKD. V was cut by 6 bases and J by 6 bases, with 11 bases left in between.

The J gene is TRBJ2-7, the V gene TRBV3-1 (or the pseudogene TRBV3-2); TRBD1 aligns across 10 bases. V gave up 6 bases and J gave up 7 bases; unmatched junction bases: 12. This CDR3 has 15 residues. Germline values: CDR1 LGHDT, CDR2 YNNKEL (reference sequence). Here the CDR3 DNA reads TGTGCCAGCAGTCCCGGGACAGGGGTTCTCAGGGAGCAGTACTTC. Protein sequence: CASSPGTGVLREQYF.

J is TRBJ1-1 and V is TRBV30; the D gene is possibly TRBD1 (6 bases). V dropped 3 bases and J dropped 5 bases, with 13 bases sitting between them. CDR3 length: 13 residues. Germline V gene sequence: CDR1 GTSNPN, CDR2 SVGIG (reference sequence). The CDR3 DNA reads TGTGCCTGGAGCGAAACAGGGTATACTGAAGCTTTCTTT. Translation: CAWSETGYTEAFF. The whole variable domain, remainder taken from reference TRBV30 and TRBJ1-1, is SQTIHQWPATLVQPVGSPLSLECTVEGTSNPNLYWYRQAAGRGLQLLFYSVGIGQISSEVPQNLSASRPQDRQFILSSKKLLLSDSGFYLCAWSETGYTEAFFGQGTRLTVV.

The V and J genes are TRBV9 and TRBJ2-2, with D possibly matching TRBD1 (5 bases). CDR1 is SGDLS and CDR2 is YYNGEE in the germline V gene. CDR3 length equals 20 residues. V was pared by 5 bases and J by 4 bases, with 30 bases between. CDR3 region: CASRVPRRAGKVRGTGELFF. The CDR3, as DNA: TGTGCCAGCAGGGTTCCCAGACGGGCAGGGAAAGTGCGTGGCACCGGGGAGCTGTTTTTT.

This rearrangement joins TRBV6-9 to TRBJ1-5; tentatively, D is TRBD1 (5 bases). The germline V gene has CDR1 MNHGY and CDR2 SVAAGI. This CDR3 spans 13 amino acids. V shed 8 bases and J shed 4 bases, with 12 bases lying between them. The DNA for the CDR3 is TGTGCCAGCGGCAGGGAATGGAATCAGCCCCAGCATTTT. Translating gives CASGREWNQPQHF.

The chain joins TRBV5-1 to TRBJ1-4; no definite D call. This CDR3 has 13 residues. The V end lost 2 bases, the J end lost 0 bases, and 2 bases lay between the germline ends. Germline lookup yields CDR1 SGHRS and CDR2 YFSETQ. Here the CDR3 DNA reads TGCGCCAGCAGCTTCGCAACTAATGAAAAACTGTTTTTT. Its translation is CASSFATNEKLFF. Full variable domain (outside the CDR3, taken from reference TRBV5-1 and TRBJ1-4): KAGVTQTPRYLIKTRGQQVTLSCSPISGHRSVSWYQQTPGQGLQFLFEYFSETQRNKGNFPGRFSGRQFSNSRSEMNVSTLELGDSALYLCASSFATNEKLFFGSGTQLSVL.

This chain joins TRBV10-1 and TRBJ2-3, with 11 bases matching TRBD1. Germline assignment: CDR1 WNHNN and CDR2 SYGVQD (reference sequence). The length of the CDR3 is 14 residues. J lost 5 bases, V lost 6 bases, and 4 bases had no gene match. CDR3 nucleotides: TGCGCCAGCAGAGCCGGGACAGGGGGAGATACGCAGTATTTT. Translation gives CASRAGTGGDTQYF.

The table lists this clone with a few counts. The chain couples TRBV18 to TRBJ2-1; 8 bases agree with TRBD2. Per germline, CDR1 KGHSH and CDR2 LQKENI. This CDR3 spans 16 amino acids. V shed 3 bases and J 6 bases; nucleotides not matched to a gene: 10. Here the CDR3 reads CASSPRTLAASNEQFF. The CDR3 DNA reads as TGTGCCAGCTCACCCAGGACACTAGCGGCGTCCAATGAGCAGTTCTTC.

The chain is built from TRBV2 and TRBJ1-5, with D unresolved. The CDR3 runs to 14 residues. V gave up 3 bases and J gave up 5 bases, with 11 bases separating them. Per germline, CDR1 SNHLY and CDR2 FYNNEI. The CDR3 is CASSDTGRHQPQHF. The CDR3 coding sequence is TGTGCCAGCAGTGACACGGGTCGTCATCAGCCCCAGCATTTT.